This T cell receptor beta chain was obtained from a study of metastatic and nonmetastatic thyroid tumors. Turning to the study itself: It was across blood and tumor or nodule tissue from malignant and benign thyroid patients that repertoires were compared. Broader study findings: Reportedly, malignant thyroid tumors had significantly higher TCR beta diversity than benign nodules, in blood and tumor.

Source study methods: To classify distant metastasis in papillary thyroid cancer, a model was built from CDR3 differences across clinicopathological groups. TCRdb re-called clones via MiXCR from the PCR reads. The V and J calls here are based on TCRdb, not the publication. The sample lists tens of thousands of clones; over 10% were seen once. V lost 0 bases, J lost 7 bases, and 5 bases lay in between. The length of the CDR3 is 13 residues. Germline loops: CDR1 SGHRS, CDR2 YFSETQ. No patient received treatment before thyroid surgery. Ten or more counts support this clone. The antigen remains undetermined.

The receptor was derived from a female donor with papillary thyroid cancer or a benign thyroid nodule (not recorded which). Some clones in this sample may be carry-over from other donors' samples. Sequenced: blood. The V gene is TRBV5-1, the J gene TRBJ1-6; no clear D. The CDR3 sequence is CASSLAENSPLHF. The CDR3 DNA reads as TGCGCCAGCAGCTTGGCCGAAAATTCACCCCTCCACTTT. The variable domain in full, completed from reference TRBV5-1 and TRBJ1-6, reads KAGVTQTPRYLIKTRGQQVTLSCSPISGHRSVSWYQQTPGQGLQFLFEYFSETQRNKGNFPGRFSGRQFSNSRSEMNVSTLELGDSALYLCASSLAENSPLHFGNGTRLTVT.